The 15 T cell receptor beta chains below come from one sample, sequenced in a study of cytomegalovirus exposure and HLA in healthy donors. Both 60 Vbeta primers and 13 Jbeta primers went into the PCR. Clones were read by immunoSEQ multiplex PCR, and TCRdb kept only the in-frame ones, dropping some. The data hold about 150,000 clones, with around two thirds observed a single time. What was sequenced was PBMCs. These receptors all come from a man aged 30 to 39 in good health and CMV-seropositive.

The chain carries TRBV7-3 and TRBJ2-7; TRBD2 agrees at 10 bases. CDR1 and CDR2 from the germline V gene are SGHTA and FQGTGA. Unmatched junction bases numbered 7, after V lost 2 bases and J lost 3 bases. The CDR3 covers 16 residues. As DNA, the CDR3 is TGTGCCAGCAGCTTAGGTAGCGGACTAGCGGTCTACGAGCAGTACTTC. Translated: CASSLGSGLAVYEQYF.

The CDR3 nucleotides read TGTGCCAGCAGTTACGGGACTAGCACCTACGAGCAGTACTTC. Amino acid sequence: CASSYGTSTYEQYF. V gene TRBV6-5 combines with J gene TRBJ2-7; 9 positions agree with TRBD2. Germline values: CDR1 MNHEY, CDR2 SVGAGI. This CDR3 region has 14 residues. With V trimmed by 2 bases and J by 2 bases, 1 base remained unmatched.

In this sample, this clone turned up a few times. The chain carries TRBV5-6 and TRBJ2-4; no definite D call. The CDR3 consists of 12 residues. V was trimmed by 4 bases and J by 8 bases, leaving 10 bases between them. The germline CDR1 and CDR2 sequences are SGHDT and YYEEEE. The CDR3 DNA follows: TGTGCCAGCAGCCCCCTAGGAGACATTCAGTACTTC. Protein: CASSPLGDIQYF.

CDR3 sequence (DNA): TGTGCCAGCAGCTTGGGAGGCGGGGCTTCCTACGAGCAGTACTTC. Its translation: CASSLGGGASYEQYF. The V gene is TRBV5-4, the J gene TRBJ2-5; D perhaps matches TRBD2 (6 bases). The end of the DNA aligns better with TRBJ2-7, so the J call may be wrong. The CDR3 has 15 amino acids. The germline V gene has CDR1 SGHNT and CDR2 YYREEE (reference sequence).

The rearrangement links TRBV4-1 to TRBJ1-5, with D unclear. This CDR3 has 13 residues. In germline, CDR1 is MGHRA, CDR2 YSYEKL. V was cut by 3 bases and J by 6 bases, with 9 bases left in between. The CDR3, as DNA: TGCGCCAGCAGCCATGAAGGCGGTCAGCCCCAGCATTTT. Protein product: CASSHEGGQPQHF.

The rearrangement links TRBV7-9 to TRBJ2-7; TRBD2 matches at 11 bases. This CDR3 has 14 amino acids. Germline trimming cut 5 bases from V and 7 bases from J; bases unmatched to any gene: 7. Looked up from germline, CDR1 is SEHNR and CDR2 is FQNEAQ (reference sequence). CDR3 residues: CASSRLAGKGEQYF. The DNA for the CDR3 is TGTGCCAGCAGCAGACTAGCGGGAAAGGGTGAGCAGTACTTC.

The chain combines TRBV30 with TRBJ1-5; the D gene is possibly TRBD1 (5 bases). CDR1 is GTSNPN and CDR2 is SVGIG in the germline V gene (reference sequence). This CDR3 region has 13 residues. Trimming left V 5 bases short and J 10 bases short, with 18 bases between. The CDR3 coding sequence is TGTGCCTGGGCTCCCGGGACTCCGGCCCCCCAGCATTTT. Protein: CAWAPGTPAPQHF.

The chain uses TRBV10-2 and TRBJ2-3, with D perhaps TRBD1 (6 bases). The CDR3 runs to 17 residues. Trimming left V 5 bases short and J 1 base short, with 19 bases between. The germline gives CDR1 WSHSY, CDR2 SAAADI. CDR3 protein: CASSYSGTQRGTDTQYF. CDR3 DNA sequence: TGCGCCAGCAGTTATTCCGGGACACAACGTGGCACAGATACGCAGTATTTT.

The J gene is TRBJ2-7, the V gene TRBV10-3; perhaps TRBD2 as D (6 bases). The V and J ends lost 5 bases and 3 bases respectively, with 14 bases between them. Per the germline V gene, CDR1 is ENHRY and CDR2 is SYGVKD. The CDR3 extends over 14 amino acids. The CDR3: CAISNKEGNYEQYF. The CDR3 nucleotides read TGTGCCATCAGTAATAAGGAGGGAAACTACGAGCAGTACTTC.

The chain recombines TRBV5-6 with TRBJ2-3, with 7 positions matching TRBD2. CDR3 length: 19 residues. Germline CDR1 SGHDT, CDR2 YYEEEE. V was clipped by 0 bases and J by 2 bases; unmatched bases: 15. CDR3 nucleotides: TGTGCCAGCAGCTTGGGAGGAGCGGGAATGTTCATCCCCACAGATACGCAGTATTTT. This codes for CASSLGGAGMFIPTDTQYF.

The chain carries TRBV11-2 and TRBJ2-1, with TRBD2 identical over 7 bases. The germline V gene encodes CDR1 SGHAT and CDR2 FQNNGV. CDR3 size: 12 residues. The V segment lost 6 bases and the J segment 8 bases; nucleotides outside the gene matches: 4. The CDR3 here is CASSPSGHEQFF. The CDR3 bases are TGTGCCAGCAGTCCTAGCGGCCATGAGCAGTTCTTC. Together with reference TRBV11-2 and TRBJ2-1, the CDR3 gives the full variable domain: EAGVAQSPRYKIIEKRQSVAFWCNPISGHATLYWYQQILGQGPKLLIQFQNNGVVDDSQLPKDRFSAERLKGVDSTLKIQPAKLEDSAVYLCASSPSGHEQFFGPGTRLTVL.

This chain connects TRBV18 to TRBJ2-7; no definite D call. V shed 3 bases and J shed 0 bases, with 15 bases lying between them. Germline V gene data show CDR1 as KGHSH and CDR2 as LQKENI. The CDR3 runs to 16 residues. This CDR3 reads CASSPAGQTSSYEQYF. CDR3 bases: TGTGCCAGCTCACCGGCAGGCCAAACATCCTCCTACGAGCAGTACTTC. The whole variable domain, remainder taken from reference TRBV18 and TRBJ2-7, is NAGVMQNPRHLVRRRGQEARLRCSPMKGHSHVYWYRQLPEEGLKFMVYLQKENIIDESGMPKERFSAEFPKEGPSILRIQQVVRGDSAAYFCASSPAGQTSSYEQYFGPGTRLTVT.

The J gene is TRBJ1-1, the V gene TRBV5-8, with a weak D call TRBD1 (6 bases). Trimming took 0 bases from V and 0 from J, leaving 9 bases between them. Per germline, CDR1 SGHTS and CDR2 YDEGEE. The CDR3 has 15 amino acids. The CDR3 reads CASSLVTGLNTEAFF. Written as DNA, the CDR3 is TGTGCCAGCAGCTTGGTTACAGGGCTGAACACTGAAGCTTTCTTT.

The rearrangement links TRBV5-6 to TRBJ1-2; 10 bases agree with TRBD1. This CDR3 comprises 15 residues. The J segment lost 4 bases and the V segment lost 2 bases, leaving 5 bases of the junction unmatched. Germline V gene lookup returns CDR1 SGHDT and CDR2 YYEEEE. The CDR3 region is CASSLTGQGFYGYTF. CDR3 sequence (DNA): TGTGCCAGCAGCTTAACGGGACAGGGGTTCTATGGCTACACCTTC.

The chain couples TRBV27 to TRBJ2-1; TRBD2 matches at 14 bases. Per the germline V gene, CDR1 is MNHEY and CDR2 is SMNVEV (reference sequence). Unmatched junction bases numbered 10, after V lost 4 bases and J lost 8 bases. The CDR3 runs to 17 residues. As DNA, the CDR3 is TGTGCCAGCAGTTCTACCCTGGGACTAGCGGGAGTCTATGAGCAGTTCTTC. Its translation is CASSSTLGLAGVYEQFF.